Described below is a single T cell receptor (beta chain) sequence and its context. The target antigen is unknown. The sample comes from a study of OX40 agonist ivuxolimab in advanced cancers. General study findings and limits: The study found that CD8+ T cells averaged more expanded clones than CD4+.

Sampling times: baseline, cycle 4 day 1, cycle 7 day 1. CDR3 length equals 17 residues. The V and J ends lost 0 bases and 3 bases respectively, with 12 bases between them. CDR1 PRHDT and CDR2 FYEKMQ come from the germline V gene (reference sequence). The table came from immunoSEQ multiplex PCR; TCRdb's copy has only in-frame clones and leaves some out. The sample holds around 100,000 clones, just under 90% seen once. This specimen consisted of CD4+ or CD8+ T cells sorted from blood, obtained in a trial of the OX40 agonist ivuxolimab. The TCR sequence derives from an adult with an advanced solid tumor such as melanoma, head and neck, liver or kidney cancer. The V and J genes are TRBV13 and TRBJ2-6; D is unclear. Here the CDR3 DNA reads TGTGCCAGCAGCTTAGGAATAGTAGATAGTGGGGCCAACGTCCTGACTTTC. This gives the protein CASSLGIVDSGANVLTF. Complete variable domain (other parts from reference TRBV13 and TRBJ2-6): AAGVIQSPRHLIKEKRETATLKCYPIPRHDTVYWYQQGPGQDPQFLISFYEKMQSDKGSIPDRFSAQQFSDYHSELNMSSLELGDSALYFCASSLGIVDSGANVLTFGAGSRLTVL.